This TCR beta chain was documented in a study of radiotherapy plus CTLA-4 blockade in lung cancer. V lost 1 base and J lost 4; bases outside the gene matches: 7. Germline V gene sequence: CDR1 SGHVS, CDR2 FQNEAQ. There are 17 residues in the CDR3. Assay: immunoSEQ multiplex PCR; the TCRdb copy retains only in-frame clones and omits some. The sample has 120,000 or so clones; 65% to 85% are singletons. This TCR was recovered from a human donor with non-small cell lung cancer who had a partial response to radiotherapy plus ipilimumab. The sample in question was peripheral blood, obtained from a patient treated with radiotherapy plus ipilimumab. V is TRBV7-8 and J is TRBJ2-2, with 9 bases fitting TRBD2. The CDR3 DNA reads TGTGCCAGCAGCTTAGGAATTCTAGCGGGGAGCACCGGGGAGCTGTTTTTT. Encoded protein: CASSLGILAGSTGELFF.